This T cell receptor beta chain was found in a study of T-cell memory formation after mild COVID-19. Study-wide results and caveats: Most CD4+ clones that shrank were in CM and EM, while CD8+ ones turned up in EMRA. Researchers could not confirm that second-wave clones peaking on day 37 targeted SARS-CoV-2.

TCRdb reanalysed the 5' RACE reads using MiXCR and keeps one entry per CDR3 protein. The table records under 450,000 distinct CDR3 sequences, 20% to 30% of them present only once. To note about this clonotype: The antigen is undetermined.

Losses at the gene ends were 4 bases for V and 3 bases for J; bases not matched to a gene: 6. Germline V lookup: CDR1 LGHDT, CDR2 YNNKEL (reference sequence). The CDR3 sequence is 15 residues long. The source material was PBMCs or a T cell subset sorted from them (not recorded which). This TCR came from an adult woman who had mild COVID-19 (a few samples of this study predate the infection). Cell type and time point are not known. This rearrangement joins TRBV3-1 to TRBJ1-1; TRBD1 aligns across 9 bases. The CDR3 nucleotides are TGTGCCAGCAGCCCCTCGACAGGGGGGTACACTGAAGCTTTCTTT. Protein: CASSPSTGGYTEAFF.